These 30 T cell receptor beta chains were all obtained from the same sample, sequenced in a study of blood T cells in healthy people across ages. The second PCR ran roughly 7 to 11 cycles with a sample-barcoded 5' primer and J-beta primers. TCRdb used MiXCR to reprocess the 5' RACE reads, holding one entry per CDR3 protein. The table includes 650,000 to 800,000 distinct CDR3 sequences, more than 45% detected once. Sequenced material: blood. The receptors were gathered from an elderly woman in good health.

This clonotype was observed at least ten times. J is TRBJ2-1 and V is TRBV5-1; 13 bases line up with TRBD2. The CDR3 totals 18 residues. Germline assignment: CDR1 SGHRS and CDR2 YFSETQ. The ends lost 0 bases at V and 6 bases at J; junction bases unmatched: 9. The DNA for the CDR3 is TGCGCCAGCAGCTTGGGCCCCCCGACTAGCGGGGGGCTCAATGAGCAGTTCTTC. Protein: CASSLGPPTSGGLNEQFF.

This sequence joins TRBV2 and TRBJ1-4; 8 bases fit TRBD1. This CDR3 spans 16 amino acids. With 7 bases clipped from V and 4 bases from J, the junction kept 11 bases outside the gene matches. Germline CDR1 and CDR2: SNHLY and FYNNEI. This CDR3 is CASTGAGGKNNEKLFF. The CDR3 bases are TGTGCCAGCACTGGGGCAGGGGGCAAGAATAATGAAAAACTGTTTTTT.

V is TRBV5-6 and J is TRBJ2-1, with 8 bases that match TRBD2. Per germline, CDR1 SGHDT and CDR2 YYEEEE. The CDR3 spans 16 residues. Germline trimming cut 3 bases from V and 8 bases from J; bases unmatched to any gene: 13. The CDR3 loop is CASSSWAGGPFDEQFF. The CDR3 DNA sequence: TGTGCCAGCAGCTCCTGGGCGGGGGGACCGTTCGATGAGCAGTTCTTC.

The chain uses TRBV2 and TRBJ1-1; D not resolved. Trimming cost V 7 bases and J 5 bases, with 8 bases left between them. The CDR3 spans 11 residues. Germline CDR1 is SNHLY and CDR2 is FYNNEI. The CDR3 coding sequence is TGTGCCAGCACGTATCAGACTGAAGCTTTCTTT. Amino acid sequence: CASTYQTEAFF.

The chain employs TRBV12-3 or TRBV12-4 and TRBJ2-3; D ambiguous. The length of the CDR3 is 15 residues. V dropped 1 base and J dropped 4 bases, with 12 bases sitting between them. The CDR3 nucleotides read TGTGCCAGCAGTTTAGTCAGGATGCAGGCAGATACGCAGTATTTT. Residues: CASSLVRMQADTQYF.

To note about this clonotype: A much bigger clone sits one base away, suggesting this may be a read error. The rearrangement links TRBV12-3 or TRBV12-4 to TRBJ2-1, with D perhaps matching TRBD1 (6 bases). V lost 6 bases and J lost 8, with 17 bases in between. The CDR3 totals 14 residues. In DNA, the CDR3 is TGTGCCAGCAGCCTGGGACAAGGGGTCGATGAGCAGTTCTTC. It specifies CASSLGQGVDEQFF.

This clonotype showed up many times. The gene calls are TRBV10-3 and TRBJ2-7, with a tentative D call TRBD1 (5 bases). Germline CDR1 is ENHRY and CDR2 is SYGVKD. The V and J ends lost 2 bases and 1 base respectively, with 6 bases between them. CDR3 length equals 13 residues. CDR3 amino acids: CAISETGSYEQYF. The CDR3 DNA reads TGTGCCATCAGTGAGACAGGTTCCTACGAGCAGTACTTC.

This chain connects TRBV18 to TRBJ1-2; D remains unclear. This CDR3 is 15 amino acids long. CDR1 and CDR2 (germline): KGHSH, LQKENI. Trimming took 0 bases from V and 4 from J, leaving 12 bases between them. DNA for the CDR3: TGTGCCAGCTCACCACCGTTGGCAGATTCCTATGGCTACACCTTC. This gives the protein CASSPPLADSYGYTF.

The sample holds a few counts of this clonotype. V usage is TRBV30 and J usage is TRBJ2-1, with D possibly matching TRBD2 (5 bases). V was cut by 7 bases and J by 0 bases, with 13 bases left in between. The CDR3 is 14 residues long. Germline lookup yields CDR1 GTSNPN and CDR2 SVGIG (reference sequence). CDR3 sequence reads: CASLGLSSYNEQFF. CDR3 bases: TGTGCCTCCCTTGGACTGAGCTCCTACAATGAGCAGTTCTTC.

To note about this clonotype: This may arise from a read error, as a much more abundant clone is one base away. V is TRBV6-1 and J is TRBJ1-4; tentative D call: TRBD1 (5 bases). V lost 7 bases, J lost 8 bases, and 23 bases lay in between. Germline CDR1 MNHNS, CDR2 SASEGT. The CDR3 runs to 16 residues. For the CDR3, the DNA is TGTGCCAGCAAGAGAGGGGTCCAACCCGAGGCGGAAAAACTGTTTTTT. Translating it yields CASKRGVQPEAEKLFF.

The chain couples TRBV11-2 to TRBJ2-7; maybe TRBD2 (7 bases). The CDR3 contains 15 residues. The V end was cut by 4 bases, the J end by 5 bases, with 18 bases between. CDR1 and CDR2 from the germline V gene are SGHAT and FQNNGV. The CDR3 protein is CASSSEGGLNNEQYF. CDR3 nucleotides: TGTGCCAGCAGCTCGGAGGGGGGGTTAAACAACGAGCAGTACTTC.

As for this clonotype: This may be a read error: a much more frequent sequence differs by one nucleotide. The chain has TRBV20-1 and TRBJ2-3; TRBD2 matches at 8 bases. CDR1 is DFQATT, CDR2 SNEGSKA, per germline (reference sequence). V trimming: 1 base; J trimming: 4 bases; junction bases outside the gene matches: 4. This CDR3 is built from 14 residues. CDR3 region: CSARGTSQADTQYF. CDR3 nucleotide sequence: TGCAGTGCTAGAGGGACTAGCCAGGCAGATACGCAGTATTTT.

This CDR3 reads CSARDVAASGTEAFF. For the CDR3, the DNA is TGCAGTGCTAGAGATGTTGCCGCTTCTGGGACTGAAGCTTTCTTT. The genes are TRBV20-1 and TRBJ1-1, with unresolved D. V dropped 0 bases and J dropped 5 bases, with 16 bases sitting between them. Per germline, CDR1 DFQATT and CDR2 SNEGSKA (reference sequence). CDR3 length equals 15 residues.

This clonotype was observed many times. The V and J genes are TRBV7-8 and TRBJ2-1; TRBD1 aligns across 9 bases. The CDR3 sequence is 15 residues long. V shed 8 bases, J shed 8 bases, and the junction held 13 bases outside the gene matches. The germline CDR1 and CDR2 sequences are SGHVS and FQNEAQ. CDR3 nucleotides: TGTGCCAGCTATAAAACAGGGGGCGAAGTAGATGAGCAGTTCTTC. It yields the protein CASYKTGGEVDEQFF.

This clonotype was seen a few times. The chain recombines TRBV12-3 or TRBV12-4 with TRBJ1-4; D is perhaps TRBD1 (5 bases). V lost 6 bases to trimming and J lost 2 bases, with 13 bases between them. The CDR3 sequence is 15 residues long. CDR3: CASSSQGSTNEKLFF. The CDR3 nucleotides read TGTGCCAGCAGCTCTCAGGGTTCGACTAATGAAAAACTGTTTTTT.

This clonotype was detected only once. The rearrangement uses TRBV5-1 and TRBJ2-2; D is uncertain. There are 15 residues in the CDR3. Between the trimmed V and J ends, which lost 4 bases and 5 bases, there was a span of 15 bases. Germline-derived CDR1 and CDR2 are SGHRS and YFSETQ. The CDR3, as DNA: TGCGCCAGCAGCGCACCTGATACGTGGACCGGGGAGCTGTTTTTT. This gives the protein CASSAPDTWTGELFF.

The V gene is TRBV7-2, the J gene TRBJ2-3; TRBD2 agrees at 9 bases. J lost 0 bases, V lost 1 base, and 5 bases had no gene match. Germline V gene data show CDR1 as SGHTA and CDR2 as FQGNSA. The CDR3 has 17 residues. The CDR3 region is CASSLGGGAGSTDTQYF. The DNA of the CDR3 is TGTGCCAGCAGCTTAGGCGGGGGGGCCGGGAGCACAGATACGCAGTATTTT.

The rearrangement joins TRBV12-3 or TRBV12-4 to TRBJ2-7; 8 bases align to TRBD2. This CDR3 is 15 amino acids long. V shed 4 bases and J 2 bases; nucleotides not matched to a gene: 7. CDR3 loop: CASSYSGGGPYEQYF. CDR3 nucleotides: TGTGCCAGCAGTTACTCCGGCGGGGGGCCCTACGAGCAGTACTTC.

This chain links TRBV7-9 with TRBJ2-3; D not resolved. Germline V gene sequence: CDR1 SEHNR, CDR2 FQNEAQ (reference sequence). The CDR3 contains 14 residues. With 1 base removed from V and 2 bases from J, the gap between germline ends came to 7 bases. The CDR3 protein is CASSLVGDTDTQYF. DNA of the CDR3: TGTGCCAGCAGCTTAGTGGGCGACACAGATACGCAGTATTTT.

This clonotype was seen a handful of times. The chain is built from TRBV5-5 and TRBJ2-2; possible D gene TRBD1, 5 bases. Germline values: CDR1 SGHKS, CDR2 YYEKEE (reference sequence). The ends were cut back, 0 bases at V and 5 bases at J, with 11 bases in the middle. This CDR3 comprises 15 residues. The CDR3 loop reads CASSLGAGKTGELFF. The CDR3, as DNA: TGTGCCAGCAGCTTGGGGGCAGGGAAAACCGGGGAGCTGTTTTTT. Full variable domain (remainder filled in from reference TRBV5-5 and TRBJ2-2): DAGVTQSPTHLIKTRGQQVTLRCSPISGHKSVSWYQQVLGQGPQFIFQYYEKEERGRGNFPDRFSARQFPNYSSELNVNALLLGDSALYLCASSLGAGKTGELFFGEGSRLTVL.

V usage is TRBV7-2 and J usage is TRBJ2-2, with D uncertain. CDR3 length: 14 residues. Between the trimmed V and J ends, which lost 5 bases and 7 bases, there was a span of 14 bases. Germline CDR1 reads SGHTA; CDR2 reads FQGNSA. The CDR3, as DNA: TGTGCCAGCAGCCAGGCCCGGTTTGTCGGGGAGCTGTTTTTT. Translation gives CASSQARFVGELFF.

This chain links TRBV11-3 with TRBJ2-1; no firm D call. The CDR3 sequence is 13 residues long. Deletions cut 5 bases from V and 8 bases from J, with 13 bases between. Looked up from germline, CDR1 is SGHNT and CDR2 is YENEEA. The CDR3: CASSVASQDEQFF. The CDR3 DNA reads TGTGCCAGCAGCGTAGCCAGTCAGGATGAGCAGTTCTTC.

This chain's CDR3 is CAFLAGHRRNEQFF. CDR3 nucleotide sequence: TGTGCCTTCCTTGCCGGACACAGGAGGAATGAGCAGTTCTTC. The chain couples TRBV30 to TRBJ2-1, with D perhaps TRBD1 or TRBD2 (5 bases each). The V end was cut by 7 bases, the J end by 7 bases, with 20 bases between. The germline V gene encodes CDR1 GTSNPN and CDR2 SVGIG (reference sequence). The CDR3 contains 14 residues.

This clonotype was detected only once. This chain connects TRBV7-2 to TRBJ1-4; D gene ambiguous. Trimming pared 8 bases from V and 8 bases from J, leaving 15 bases between. The CDR3 has 13 residues. CDR1 is SGHTA, CDR2 FQGNSA, per germline. This chain's CDR3 is CASGGQEREKLFF. CDR3 bases: TGTGCCAGCGGAGGGCAGGAGAGGGAAAAACTGTTTTTT.

Concerning this clonotype itself: This may be a read error: a much more frequent sequence differs by one nucleotide. The chain joins TRBV29-1 to TRBJ1-1; D is perhaps TRBD1 (5 bases). This CDR3 is 12 amino acids long. Germline lookup yields CDR1 SQVTM and CDR2 ANQGSEA. The CDR3 sequence is CGVEGTPGEAFF. CDR3 coding DNA: TGCGGCGTTGAAGGGACTCCCGGAGAAGCTTTCTTT.

This clonotype was found a few times. The chain carries TRBV3-1 and TRBJ2-3; D perhaps matches TRBD2 (6 bases). The ends were cut back, 1 base at V and 4 bases at J, with 9 bases in the middle. From germline, CDR1 is LGHDT and CDR2 YNNKEL (reference sequence). The CDR3 length is 14 residues. The DNA for the CDR3 is TGTGCCAGCAGCCAAGCCCCTAGCGCAGATACGCAGTATTTT. Its translation: CASSQAPSADTQYF.

This rearrangement joins TRBV29-1 to TRBJ2-1; a possible D gene is TRBD2 (6 bases). Germline assignment: CDR1 SQVTM and CDR2 ANQGSEA. Between the trimmed V and J ends, which lost 5 bases and 13 bases, there was a span of 18 bases. CDR3 length equals 12 residues. The CDR3 DNA is TGCAGCGTTCGTCGGGGCGGGGAGACCCAGTTCTTC. It is translated as CSVRRGGETQFF.

The V gene is TRBV5-5, the J gene TRBJ1-4; unclear D gene. Germline CDR1 reads SGHKS; CDR2 reads YYEKEE (reference sequence). This CDR3 comprises 12 residues. V was shortened by 1 base and J by 16 bases, with 14 bases between the two germline ends. For the CDR3, the DNA is TGTGCCAGCAGCTTGCAGGACGGCCAAGGGTTTTTT. Protein product: CASSLQDGQGFF.

This clonotype was recorded at least ten times. The chain links TRBV20-1 to TRBJ1-1; perhaps TRBD1 as D (5 bases). The V end was cut by 0 bases, the J end by 4 bases, with 12 bases between. The CDR3 loop spans 14 amino acids. Germline CDR1 DFQATT, CDR2 SNEGSKA (reference sequence). In nucleotides, the CDR3 is TGCAGTGCTAGAGATCAGGGATGGTCCACTGAAGCTTTCTTT. It translates to CSARDQGWSTEAFF.

This chain uses TRBV7-9 with TRBJ2-5; 8 positions agree with TRBD1. Near its end, the DNA agrees better with TRBJ2-7, so the J call may be wrong. Germline-derived CDR1 and CDR2 are SEHNR and FQNEAQ (reference sequence). The CDR3 is 14 amino acids. The CDR3 here is CASSFSDRVYEQYF. The CDR3 coding sequence is TGTGCCAGCAGCTTCTCGGACAGGGTCTACGAGCAGTACTTC.